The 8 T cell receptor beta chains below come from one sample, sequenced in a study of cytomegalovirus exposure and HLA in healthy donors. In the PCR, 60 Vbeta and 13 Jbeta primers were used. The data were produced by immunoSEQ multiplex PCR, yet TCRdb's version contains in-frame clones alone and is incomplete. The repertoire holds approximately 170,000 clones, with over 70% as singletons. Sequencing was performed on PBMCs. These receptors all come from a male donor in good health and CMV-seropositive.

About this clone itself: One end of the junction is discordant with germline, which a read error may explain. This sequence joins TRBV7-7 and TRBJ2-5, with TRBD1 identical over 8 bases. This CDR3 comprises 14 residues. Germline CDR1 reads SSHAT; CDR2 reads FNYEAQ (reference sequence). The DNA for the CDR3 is TGTGCTAGCAGCAGGACAGGGCTGAAAGAGACCCAGTACTTC. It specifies CASSRTGLKETQYF.

The CDR3 nucleotides read TGTGCTAGTGGTTTGCCCGGGTCCATTCCGACGGACGAGCAGTACTTC. Its translation: CASGLPGSIPTDEQYF. The V and J genes are TRBV12-5 and TRBJ2-7; D is ambiguous. In germline, CDR1 is LGHNT, CDR2 FRNRAP. CDR3 length: 16 residues. V gave up 2 bases and J gave up 5 bases, with 19 bases separating them.

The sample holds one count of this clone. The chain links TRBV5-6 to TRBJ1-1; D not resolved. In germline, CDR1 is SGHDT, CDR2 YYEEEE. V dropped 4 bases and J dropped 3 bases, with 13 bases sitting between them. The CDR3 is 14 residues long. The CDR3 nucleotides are TGTGCCAGCAGCCCCGCTCCGGGAGACACTGAAGCTTTCTTT. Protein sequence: CASSPAPGDTEAFF.

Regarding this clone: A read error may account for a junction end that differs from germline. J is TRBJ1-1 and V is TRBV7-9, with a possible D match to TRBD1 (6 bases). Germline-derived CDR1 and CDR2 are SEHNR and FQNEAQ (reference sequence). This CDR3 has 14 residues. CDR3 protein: CASSQDRGYTEAFF. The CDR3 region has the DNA TGCGCCAGCAGCCAAGATAGGGGGTACACTGAAGCTTTCTTT.

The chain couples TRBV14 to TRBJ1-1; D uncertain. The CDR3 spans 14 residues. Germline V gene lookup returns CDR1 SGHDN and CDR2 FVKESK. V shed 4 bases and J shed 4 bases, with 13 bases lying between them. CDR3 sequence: CASSPQIVTTEAFF. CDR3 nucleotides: TGTGCCAGCAGCCCCCAAATAGTCACCACTGAAGCTTTCTTT.

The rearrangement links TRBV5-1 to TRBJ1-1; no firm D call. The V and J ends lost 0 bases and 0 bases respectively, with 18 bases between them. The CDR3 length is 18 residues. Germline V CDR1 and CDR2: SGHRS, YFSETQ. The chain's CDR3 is CASSLGASRRPLNTEAFF. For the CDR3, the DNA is TGCGCCAGCAGCTTGGGAGCGTCGCGACGTCCCTTGAACACTGAAGCTTTCTTT.

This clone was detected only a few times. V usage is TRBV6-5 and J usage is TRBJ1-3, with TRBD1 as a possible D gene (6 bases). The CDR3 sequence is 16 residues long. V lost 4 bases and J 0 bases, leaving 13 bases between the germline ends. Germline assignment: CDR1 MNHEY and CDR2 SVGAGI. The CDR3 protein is CASSLLGHSSGNTIYF. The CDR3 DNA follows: TGTGCCAGCAGTTTATTGGGACATAGCTCTGGAAACACCATATATTTT.

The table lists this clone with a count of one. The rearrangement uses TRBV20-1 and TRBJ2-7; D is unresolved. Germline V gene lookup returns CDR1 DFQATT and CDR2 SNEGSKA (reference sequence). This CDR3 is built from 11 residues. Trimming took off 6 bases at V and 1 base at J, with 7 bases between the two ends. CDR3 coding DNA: TGCAGTGCCCCGTATTCCTACGAGCAGTACTTC. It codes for CSAPYSYEQYF.